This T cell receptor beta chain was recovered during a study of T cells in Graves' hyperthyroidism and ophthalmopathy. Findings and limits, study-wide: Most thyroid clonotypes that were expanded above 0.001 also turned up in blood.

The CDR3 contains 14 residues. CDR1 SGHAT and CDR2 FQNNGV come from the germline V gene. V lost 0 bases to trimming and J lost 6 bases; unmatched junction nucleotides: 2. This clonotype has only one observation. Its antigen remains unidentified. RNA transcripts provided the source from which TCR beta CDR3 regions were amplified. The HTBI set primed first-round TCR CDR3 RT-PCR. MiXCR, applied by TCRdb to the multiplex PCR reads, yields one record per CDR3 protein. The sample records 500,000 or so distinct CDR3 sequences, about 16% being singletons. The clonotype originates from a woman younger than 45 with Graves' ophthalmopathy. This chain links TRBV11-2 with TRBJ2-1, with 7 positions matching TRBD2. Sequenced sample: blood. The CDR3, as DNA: TGTGCCAGCAGCTTAGAGCGGGAGCGCAATGAGCAGTTCTTC. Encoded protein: CASSLERERNEQFF.